Sequencing of this T cell receptor beta chain was carried out in a study of beta chain features in type 1 diabetes. Germline V gene sequence: CDR1 SQVTM, CDR2 ANQGSEA. The CDR3 contains 14 residues. With V trimmed by 3 bases and J by 6 bases, 7 bases remained unmatched. Isolated RNA was reverse transcribed in full, so expressed TCRB transcripts were sequenced. TCRdb keeps only in-frame clones here, not all; method: immunoSEQ multiplex PCR. The table includes approximately 140,000 clones, around a tenth detected once. Study outcomes and limitations: TCRB CDR3s from Type 1 diabetes patients were moderately but significantly shorter in all four CD4+ subsets. PCR might favor shorter templates, but any such skew would affect patients and controls equally.

A word on this clone: Its antigen remains unidentified.

CD45RO/CCR7/CD25/CD127/CD95/CD27 separated CD4+ naive, central memory, regulatory and stem cell-like memory cells by sorting. Sorted populations all had greater than 95% purity. The sequence was collected from a woman aged 35 to 49 in good health. The sequencing input was central memory CD4+ T cells from blood. This chain uses TRBV29-1 with TRBJ1-1; 10 bases are shared with TRBD1. The CDR3 region is CSVDGLGTGAEAFF. For the CDR3, the DNA is TGCAGCGTTGATGGCCTCGGGACAGGGGCTGAAGCTTTCTTT.